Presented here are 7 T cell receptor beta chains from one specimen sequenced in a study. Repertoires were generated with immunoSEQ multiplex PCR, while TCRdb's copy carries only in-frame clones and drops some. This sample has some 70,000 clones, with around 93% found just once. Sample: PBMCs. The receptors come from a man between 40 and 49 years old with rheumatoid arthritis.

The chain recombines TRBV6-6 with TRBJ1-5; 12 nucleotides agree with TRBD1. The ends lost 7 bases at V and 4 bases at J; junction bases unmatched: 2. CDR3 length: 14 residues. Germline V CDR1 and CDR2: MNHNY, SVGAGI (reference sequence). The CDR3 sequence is CASMGQGANQPQHF. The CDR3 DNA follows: TGTGCCAGCATGGGACAGGGGGCGAATCAGCCCCAGCATTTT.

CDR3 residues: CASSPQGAYGYTF. CDR3 nucleotide sequence: TGTGCCAGCAGCCCACAGGGGGCATATGGCTACACCTTC. This chain links TRBV14 with TRBJ1-2; the match to TRBD1 covers 9 bases. Germline V gives CDR1 SGHDN, CDR2 FVKESK. V dropped 4 bases and J dropped 5; count of bases not matched to a gene: 2. The CDR3 has 13 residues.

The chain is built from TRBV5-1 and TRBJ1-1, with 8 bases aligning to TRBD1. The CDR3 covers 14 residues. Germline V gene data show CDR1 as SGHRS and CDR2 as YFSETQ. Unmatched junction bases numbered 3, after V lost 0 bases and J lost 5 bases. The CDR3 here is CASSLDRGRTEAFF. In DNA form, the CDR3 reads TGCGCCAGCAGCTTGGACAGGGGGAGGACTGAAGCTTTCTTT.

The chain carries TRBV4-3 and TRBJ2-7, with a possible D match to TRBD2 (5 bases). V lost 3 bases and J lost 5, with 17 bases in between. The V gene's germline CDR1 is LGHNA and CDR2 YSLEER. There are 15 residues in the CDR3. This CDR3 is CASSQGSGNYDEQYF. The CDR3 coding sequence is TGCGCCAGCAGCCAGGGTTCCGGGAATTACGACGAGCAGTACTTC.

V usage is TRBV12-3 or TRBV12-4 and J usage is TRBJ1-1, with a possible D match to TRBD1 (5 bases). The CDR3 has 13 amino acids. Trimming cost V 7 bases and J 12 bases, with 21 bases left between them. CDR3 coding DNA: TGTGCCAGCACCCCCGCGGGGGTCCCGATAACTTTCTTT. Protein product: CASTPAGVPITFF.

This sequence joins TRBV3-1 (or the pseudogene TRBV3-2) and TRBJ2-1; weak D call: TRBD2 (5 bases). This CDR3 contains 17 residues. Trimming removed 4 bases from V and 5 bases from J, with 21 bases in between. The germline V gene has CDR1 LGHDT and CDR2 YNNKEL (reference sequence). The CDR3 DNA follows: TGTGCCAGCAGCCGATACGGCCGACCTGAGGGAAACAATGAGCAGTTCTTC. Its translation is CASSRYGRPEGNNEQFF.

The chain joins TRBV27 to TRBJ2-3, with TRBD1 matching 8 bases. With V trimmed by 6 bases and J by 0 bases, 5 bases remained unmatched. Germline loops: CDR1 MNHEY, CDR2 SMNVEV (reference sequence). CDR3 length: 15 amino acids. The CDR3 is CASSRDRPSTDTQYF. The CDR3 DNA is TGTGCCAGCAGCCGGGACAGGCCTAGCACAGATACGCAGTATTTT.